This T cell receptor beta chain appears in the sequencing data of a study of a mutant IDH1 vaccine in newly diagnosed glioma (dated by TCRdb to 2020 to 2023). Looking at the study overall: In the chemotherapy-containing groups, vaccination started alongside temozolomide cycles, whereas in patients who had radiotherapy alone it started 4-6 weeks after radiotherapy. Visit V12 was the week-35 safety follow-up and visit V13 was the week-47 end of study. Peripheral blood samples were drawn at six visits, namely V03 (baseline), V05, V07, V10, V12 and V13. Longitudinal TCRB deep sequencing was performed for 20 to 30 treated patients wherever samples were available for exploratory analyses. Before enrollment, most patients had been given radiochemotherapy with temozolomide as standard therapy, while the rest had received either radiotherapy alone or temozolomide alone. Of the approximately 30 treated patients, 62.5% were male and approximately 40% were female, and a mean age of 40.4 years was recorded.

The investigation overall reported the following: PBMC samples for TCRB deep sequencing were selected based on availability. No apparent relationship was observed between pseudoprogression and alterations in the top peripheral T cell clonotypes detected by TCRB sequencing. According to the authors, sample limitations meant that analyses of patient blood samples could not be reproduced. Vaccine-induced immune responses across multiple MHC alleles were detected in roughly 94% of patients.

Concerning this clone itself: The specificity of this receptor is unknown. No base quality values were provided; no much bigger clone lies one nucleotide off.

This specimen's time point label, per the study, means: week 35, safety follow-up. Each vaccine dose was 300 ug of a 20-mer mutant IDH1 peptide in Montanide, given subcutaneously with topical imiquimod. Patients were given eight vaccinations, in weeks 1, 3, 5, 7, 11, 15, 19 and 23, which matched visits V03 through V10. Donors had newly diagnosed WHO grade 3 or 4 IDH1-mutant astrocytomas with loss of nuclear ATRX. The samples were drawn from NOA16, a multicentre, single-arm, open-label phase I trial in Germany that tested a mutant IDH1 peptide vaccine in humans for the first time. Genomic DNA for TCRB sequencing was isolated from EDTA blood with the DNeasy Blood and Tissue Kit. Receptor libraries were prepared by the immunoSEQ multiplex PCR assay. Following the manufacturer's protocol, the hsTCRB Kit was used to amplify rearranged TCR beta chain sequences. An Illumina MiSeq was used to sequence the TCRB libraries. Processing in the source paper ran as follows. The proprietary platform of the kit vendor was used for demultiplexing, trimming and gene mapping. Sourced from immuneACCESS, this table was stored by TCRdb with only in-frame sequences that have V and J called. A share of the clones is absent; for the studies checked, an unresolved V gene accounts for under half, and the remainder has no known explanation. That table is the source of V, J and clone size, and D and trimming were worked out from the DNA. This sample comprises 50,000 to 70,000 clones, around 84% of them detected only once. Of the sample, over 3.5% is held by the ten largest clones.

The V and J ends are trimmed by 2 bases and 3 bases, leaving 10 bases between them. From its cysteine to its phenylalanine, the CDR3 spans 14 amino acids. CDR3 DNA is the only sequence kept; it has 42 bases, read in frame from the first base. Reading the germline V gene gives CDR1 SNHLY and CDR2 FYNNEI. The receptor chain draws on TRBV2 and TRBJ2-5, and the D gene may be TRBD1, 5 bases matching. The TCR comes from a man aged 25-45 years with glioma. This specimen was PBMCs, taken from a glioma patient whose treatment included an IDH1 peptide vaccine. The CDR3 in this case is CASSERQLKETQYF. Read as DNA, the sequence is TGTGCCAGCAGTGAAAGACAGTTAAAAGAGACCCAGTACTTC. Here the CDR3 is joined to the reference TRBV2 and TRBJ2-5 genes, and the full variable domain is: EPEVTQTPSHQVTQMGQEVILRCVPISNHLYFYWYRQILGQKVEFLVSFYNNEISEKSEIFDDQFSVERPDGSNFTLKIRSTKLEDSAMYFCASSERQLKETQYFGPGTRLLVL.